This is a list of T cell receptor beta chains from one sample in a study of blood T cell repertoires in COVID-19. Sequenced by immunoSEQ multiplex PCR; TCRdb stores in-frame clones only, minus some. The profile shows about 190,000 clones, around four fifths of them singletons. The sequenced material came from peripheral blood. The receptors were sampled from a woman in her forties with acute or convalescent COVID-19. Both conserved end residues are part of each CDR3. A D gene is named only where the DNA matches it firmly. Some rows have no size entry. The others give once, few or many, or a class for an expanded clone.

>NA|TRBV7-9|TRBJ2-5|NA
TGTGCCAGCAGCTTAGGGCTAGCGCAAGAGACCCAGTACTTC
CASSLGLAQETQYF
>NA|TRBV6-5|TRBJ1-5|TRBD1
TGTGCCAGCAGTATGGACAGGGCCAATCGGGAGCCCCAGCATTTT
CASSMDRANREPQHF
>NA|TRBV5-8|TRBJ1-5|NA
TGTGCCAGCAGGCTTGGCTCTCAGCCCCAGCATTTT
CASRLGSQPQHF
>few|TRBV20-1|TRBJ1-1|NA
TGCAGTGCTAGTAAGGGCTCGGGGACTGAAGCTTTCTTT
CSASKGSGTEAFF
>NA|TRBV28|TRBJ1-4|NA
TGTGCCAGCAGTTTGGGGGCTCTTGAAAAACTGTTTTTT
CASSLGALEKLFF
>NA|TRBV6-5|TRBJ2-7|TRBD2
TGTGCCAGTCACGGGAGGTCCTACGAGCAGTACTTC
CASHGRSYEQYF
>NA|TRBV5-4|TRBJ1-1|NA
TGTGCCAGCAGCTGGGGGGGAACTGAAGCTTTCTTT
CASSWGGTEAFF
>NA|TRBV29-1|TRBJ2-7|TRBD1
TGCAGCGTTGAGGGACAGGGAGCCGACGAGCAGTACTTC
CSVEGQGADEQYF
>once|TRBV5-1|TRBJ1-4|NA
TGCGCCAGCAGCTTGGACGGGGGTGGTAATGAAAAACTGTTTTTT
CASSLDGGGNEKLFF
>NA|TRBV28|TRBJ1-2|NA
TGTGCCAGCAGTTATCTCCGGAACTATGGCTACACCTTC
CASSYLRNYGYTF
>NA|TRBV7-2|TRBJ1-2|TRBD1
TGTGCCAGCAGCCAGGGACAGCTTCGAAACTATGGCTACACCTTC
CASSQGQLRNYGYTF
>NA|TRBV29-1|TRBJ1-5|TRBD1
TGCAGCGTCCAACTACTGACAGGGCCGGGACAGCCCCAGCATTTT
CSVQLLTGPGQPQHF
>NA|TRBV28|TRBJ2-7|NA
TGTGCCAGCGGGTTACTGGGCTCCCTTAGCTACGAGCAGTACTTC
CASGLLGSLSYEQYF
>NA|TRBV6-5|TRBJ2-7|TRBD1
TGTGCCAGCAGTTACGGGACAGGGATCTACGAGCAGTACTTC
CASSYGTGIYEQYF
>once|TRBV11-2|TRBJ2-7|TRBD1
TGTGCCAGCAGCGAAACCGGGACAGGGGTTTCCTACGAGCAGTACTTC
CASSETGTGVSYEQYF
>NA|TRBV30|TRBJ2-7|NA
TGTGCCTGGAATTGGTTGCGGGGTGGCGAGCAGTACTTC
CAWNWLRGGEQYF
>NA|TRBV7-8|TRBJ2-3|NA
TGTGCCAGCAGCTCCAGTGGTCCTCCAGATACGCAGTATTTT
CASSSSGPPDTQYF
>NA|TRBV19|TRBJ2-5|NA
TGTGCCAGTAGTATAGCTGTCCAGGTCCAAGAGACCCAGTACTTC
CASSIAVQVQETQYF
>NA|TRBV6-5|TRBJ2-7|TRBD1
TGTGCCAGCAGTTCCCGGGACAGGAGTCGGGAGCAGTACTTC
CASSSRDRSREQYF
>NA|TRBV5-4|TRBJ1-2|NA
TGTGCCAGCAGCTTGGCCTTAACATCAGATGGCTACACCTTC
CASSLALTSDGYTF
>NA|TRBV5-1|TRBJ2-7|NA
TGCGCCAGCAGCTTTGACAGTGCCTACGAGCAGTACTTC
CASSFDSAYEQYF
>NA|TRBV2|TRBJ1-6|TRBD1
TGTGCCAGCAGTTCCCGGGACAGCAATTCACCCCTCCACTTT
CASSSRDSNSPLHF
>few|TRBV29-1|TRBJ1-1|NA
TGCAGCGCCTATCTAGACACTGAAGCTTTCTTT
CSAYLDTEAFF
>few|TRBV6-1|TRBJ2-7|TRBD1
TGTGCCAGCAGTGAAGCGCTTCCGGGGACAGGGAACTACGAGCAGTACTTC
CASSEALPGTGNYEQYF
>NA|TRBV9|TRBJ1-2|TRBD1
TGTGCCAGCAGCCCGACAGGGACTAACTATGGCTACACCTTC
CASSPTGTNYGYTF
>NA|TRBV28|TRBJ2-7|TRBD1
TGTGCCAGCAGTGGGACAGGGGTTTACGAGCAGTACTTC
CASSGTGVYEQYF
>NA|TRBV6-5|TRBJ1-2|NA
TGTGCCAGCAGTTACTCCGAGGGGAGGAATGGCTACACCTTC
CASSYSEGRNGYTF
>NA|TRBV9|TRBJ1-6|TRBD1
TGTGCCAGCAGCGGGACAGGGGTTTCACCCCTCCACTTT
CASSGTGVSPLHF
>NA|TRBV6-5|TRBJ2-5|TRBD2
TGTGCCAGCAGTTACACTAGCGGGAGGGGGGAGACCCAGTACTTC
CASSYTSGRGETQYF
>once|TRBV5-4|TRBJ1-5|NA
TGTGCCAGCAGCTTTGGGGGCGCGAATCAGCCCCAGCATTTT
CASSFGGANQPQHF
>NA|TRBV11-3|TRBJ1-4|NA
TGTGCCAACAATAGGGGCGTCGGAGAAAAACTGTTTTTT
CANNRGVGEKLFF
>NA|TRBV18|TRBJ1-5|NA
TGTGCCAGCTCACTTGCCGAGGGAGGGAGTCAGCCCCAGCATTTT
CASSLAEGGSQPQHF
>few|TRBV30|TRBJ1-3|NA
TGTGCCTGGAGTGTTGGGCGTCGAAACACCATATATTTT
CAWSVGRRNTIYF
>NA|TRBV28|TRBJ2-7|NA
TGTGCCAGCACCCCTCCCCCGGACAGAATTCCCTTGGAGCAGTACTTC
CASTPPPDRIPLEQYF
>NA|TRBV7-3|TRBJ2-3|NA
TGTGCCAGCAGCTTACAAGCGGTCACAGATACGCAGTATTTT
CASSLQAVTDTQYF
>NA|TRBV11-2|TRBJ2-5|NA
TGTGCCAGCAGTTTGAACCCACGGCGGGACTCACAAGAGACCCAGTACTTC
CASSLNPRRDSQETQYF
>NA|TRBV30|TRBJ2-3|TRBD1
TGTGCCTGGAGTGTTACAGGGGGGTCAGATACGCAGTATTTT
CAWSVTGGSDTQYF
>NA|TRBV7-6|TRBJ1-1|NA
TGTGCCAGCGGAGCAGGCCGGGGCACTGAAGCTTTCTTT
CASGAGRGTEAFF